These 18 T cell receptor beta chains originate from one sample sequenced in a study of shared clonotypes between healthy human individuals. Generated by immunoSEQ multiplex PCR, the TCRdb table keeps only in-frame clones and is missing some. Among around 1.5 million clones listed, under 99% were seen once. Material: naive CD4+ T cells sorted from blood. As for subset: CD45RA+ positively selected. These receptors were obtained from a man aged 30 to 39 in good health.

The chain carries TRBV7-2 and TRBJ2-7; weak D call: TRBD2 (7 bases). The length of the CDR3 is 16 residues. V was shortened by 3 bases and J by 2 bases, with 17 bases between the two germline ends. Germline CDR1 and CDR2: SGHTA and FQGNSA. CDR3 in DNA: TGTGCCAGCAGCTTCGGAGGGGGGGCCTCTCCCTACGAGCAGTACTTC. It yields the protein CASSFGGGASPYEQYF.

As DNA, the CDR3 is TGTGCCAGCAGCTTAGACTTGAGCGATCCGGGGACCCAGTACTTC. Its protein is CASSLDLSDPGTQYF. The chain employs TRBV7-8 and TRBJ2-5; no clear D. V lost 1 base and J lost 7, with 16 bases in between. Germline V gene lookup returns CDR1 SGHVS and CDR2 FQNEAQ. CDR3 length: 15 amino acids.

CDR3 nucleotides: TGTGCCAGCAGCGCTTTCCCAGGCCGCACTCAGCCCCAGCATTTT. This sequence encodes CASSAFPGRTQPQHF. The chain carries TRBV7-8 and TRBJ1-5; no clear D gene. V was clipped by 5 bases and J by 6 bases, with 17 bases between them. Germline CDR1 SGHVS, CDR2 FQNEAQ. This CDR3 is 15 amino acids long.

V gene TRBV30 combines with J gene TRBJ2-3; tentative D call: TRBD1 (7 bases). CDR1 is GTSNPN, CDR2 SVGIG, per germline (reference sequence). The CDR3 covers 13 residues. With 5 bases removed from V and 5 bases from J, the gap between germline ends came to 14 bases. The DNA of the CDR3 is TGTGCCTGGTCGGCAGGGGGGATAGATACGCAGTATTTT. The encoded protein is CAWSAGGIDTQYF.

The V call is TRBV29-1, the J call TRBJ2-3, with TRBD2 matching over 10 bases. Germline-derived CDR1 and CDR2 are SQVTM and ANQGSEA. J lost 5 bases, V lost 8 bases, and 4 bases had no gene match. The CDR3 runs to 12 residues. The CDR3 spells CSTRLAGDTQYF. CDR3 sequence (DNA): TGCAGCACAAGACTAGCGGGAGATACGCAGTATTTT.

The chain carries TRBV19 and TRBJ2-2; no definite D call. The CDR3 sequence is 11 residues long. The germline V gene has CDR1 LNHDA and CDR2 SQIVND (reference sequence). V shed 7 bases and J shed 5 bases, with 5 bases lying between them. CDR3 DNA sequence: TGTGCCAGTACCGCGACCGGGGAGCTGTTTTTT. Protein sequence: CASTATGELFF.

The chain carries TRBV7-9 and TRBJ2-7; 8 bases fit TRBD2. J gave up 0 bases and V 4 bases, and 5 bases lay outside the gene matches. Germline CDR1 SEHNR, CDR2 FQNEAQ (reference sequence). This CDR3 is 15 amino acids long. CDR3: CASSYGTRVSYEQYF. CDR3 DNA: TGTGCCAGCAGCTACGGGACTAGGGTCTCCTACGAGCAGTACTTC. The full variable domain, completed using reference TRBV7-9 and TRBJ2-7, is DTGVSQNPRHKITKRGQNVTFRCDPISEHNRLYWYRQTLGQGPEFLTYFQNEAQLEKSRLLSDRFSAERPKGSFSTLEIQRTEQGDSAMYLCASSYGTRVSYEQYFGPGTRLTVT.

The chain uses TRBV10-3 and TRBJ2-5, with 11 bases that match TRBD1. The CDR3 runs to 15 residues. V lost 8 bases to trimming and J lost 2 bases; unmatched junction nucleotides: 7. Germline values: CDR1 ENHRY, CDR2 SYGVKD. CDR3 sequence reads: CAIAQGQGGQETQYF. CDR3 coding DNA: TGTGCCATCGCCCAGGGACAGGGGGGACAAGAGACCCAGTACTTC.

V usage is TRBV29-1 and J usage is TRBJ2-1; possibly TRBD2 for D (5 bases). Germline V lookup: CDR1 SQVTM, CDR2 ANQGSEA. The CDR3 loop spans 15 amino acids. V was clipped by 2 bases and J by 6 bases, with 17 bases between them. The CDR3 protein is CSVESGLAGVNEQFF. In DNA form, the CDR3 reads TGCAGCGTTGAAAGTGGGCTAGCAGGAGTCAATGAGCAGTTCTTC.

This rearrangement joins TRBV28 to TRBJ1-5, with D unresolved. Germline CDR1 MDHEN, CDR2 SYDVKM. Trimming removed 7 bases at V and 0 bases at J, with 10 bases between. The CDR3 loop spans 14 amino acids. CDR3 sequence: CASKESYSNQPQHF. In nucleotides, the CDR3 is TGTGCCAGCAAGGAGAGCTATAGCAATCAGCCCCAGCATTTT. The variable domain in full, completed from reference TRBV28 and TRBJ1-5, reads DVKVTQSSRYLVKRTGEKVFLECVQDMDHENMFWYRQDPGLGLRLIYFSYDVKMKEKGDIPEGYSVSREKKERFSLILESASTNQTSMYLCASKESYSNQPQHFGDGTRLSIL.

The rearrangement uses TRBV7-9 and TRBJ2-5; unclear D gene. Trimming shortened V by 5 bases and J by 2 bases, and 12 bases separated the two germline ends. The CDR3 length is 14 residues. Per germline, CDR1 SEHNR and CDR2 FQNEAQ (reference sequence). The CDR3 reads CASSTRAQQETQYF. The DNA of the CDR3 is TGTGCCAGCAGCACCCGGGCGCAACAAGAGACCCAGTACTTC.

The genes are TRBV5-1 and TRBJ2-7, with TRBD2 matching 10 bases. CDR1 SGHRS and CDR2 YFSETQ come from the germline V gene. This CDR3 has 15 amino acids. J was trimmed by 6 bases and V by 0 bases; bases with no gene match: 6. CDR3 region: CASSLERLAGAEQYF. The CDR3, as DNA: TGCGCCAGCAGCTTGGAACGGCTAGCGGGAGCCGAGCAGTACTTC.

This chain links TRBV7-2 with TRBJ2-7, with 8 positions matching TRBD1. The V gene end was trimmed by 1 base and the J gene end by 0 bases; junction bases not matched to a gene: 11. The CDR3 runs to 18 residues. From germline, CDR1 is SGHTA and CDR2 FQGNSA. The CDR3 region is CASSLVGTGLSLSYEQYF. CDR3 DNA: TGTGCCAGCAGCTTAGTAGGGACAGGTCTATCCCTCTCCTACGAGCAGTACTTC.

The rearrangement joins TRBV6-6 to TRBJ1-2, with D possibly TRBD1 on 5 matching bases. Trimming cost V 0 bases and J 6 bases, with 14 bases left between them. Germline values: CDR1 MNHNY, CDR2 SVGAGI (reference sequence). The CDR3 sequence is 15 residues long. The CDR3 sequence: CASSYSQGLSDGYTF. CDR3 nucleotide sequence: TGTGCCAGCAGTTACTCCCAGGGCCTAAGTGATGGCTACACCTTC.

The CDR3 sequence: CASIAAPGTVGYEQYF. The CDR3 DNA is TGCGCCAGCATCGCCGCTCCCGGGACAGTGGGGTACGAGCAGTACTTC. This sequence joins TRBV5-1 and TRBJ2-7; 7 bases agree with TRBD1. The V segment lost 6 bases and the J segment 4 bases; nucleotides outside the gene matches: 16. Germline V gives CDR1 SGHRS, CDR2 YFSETQ. The CDR3 loop spans 16 amino acids.

To note about this clone: The same CDR3 can be traced to other DNA sequences in this sample. J is TRBJ2-3 and V is TRBV5-1, with D unclear. The V and J ends lost 0 bases and 4 bases respectively, with 9 bases between them. The length of the CDR3 is 14 residues. Germline V gene data show CDR1 as SGHRS and CDR2 as YFSETQ. The CDR3 region is CASSLVTSPDTQYF. CDR3 sequence (DNA): TGCGCCAGCAGCTTGGTGACCTCGCCAGATACGCAGTATTTT. The full variable domain, its missing parts supplied by reference TRBV5-1 and TRBJ2-3, is KAGVTQTPRYLIKTRGQQVTLSCSPISGHRSVSWYQQTPGQGLQFLFEYFSETQRNKGNFPGRFSGRQFSNSRSEMNVSTLELGDSALYLCASSLVTSPDTQYFGPGTRLTVL.

This clone was recorded once. The genes are TRBV9 and TRBJ2-1; TRBD2 aligns across 13 bases. J lost 2 bases, V lost 4 bases, and 15 bases had no gene match. The CDR3 loop spans 20 amino acids. Germline assignment: CDR1 SGDLS and CDR2 YYNGEE. CDR3 region: CASSLGGGLAGVYPYNEQFF. The CDR3 bases are TGTGCCAGCAGCCTAGGGGGTGGACTAGCGGGAGTATATCCCTACAATGAGCAGTTCTTC.

The genes are TRBV4-3 and TRBJ1-1; D call uncertain. Germline V lookup: CDR1 LGHNA, CDR2 YSLEER. The CDR3 contains 14 residues. V was clipped by 5 bases and J by 10 bases, with 20 bases between them. DNA of the CDR3: TGCGCCAGCAGCGGGCCCGCGGATCCTCCCCGAGCTTTCTTT. Amino acids: CASSGPADPPRAFF.